Listed below are T cell receptor beta chains from one sample, sequenced in a study of blood T cell repertoires in COVID-19. TCRdb's table, derived via immunoSEQ multiplex PCR, lists solely in-frame clones and lacks some. The sample includes 150,000 or so clones, 70% to 85% of them seen just once. Sequencing was done on a sample of peripheral blood. These receptors came from a man aged 55-75 years who had recovered from COVID-19. Both conserved end residues are trimmed from each CDR3. Fields, in order: J gene, V gene, CDR3 protein.

J: TRBJ2-6
V: TRBV19
CDR3: ASSMDSLSGANVLT

J: TRBJ2-5
V: TRBV5-1
CDR3: ASSLTGTSGGEETQY

J: TRBJ2-2
V: TRBV9
CDR3: ASSDGQFNGELF

J: TRBJ1-5
V: TRBV6-5
CDR3: ARSVAQPQH

J: TRBJ2-7
V: TRBV6-5
CDR3: ASSEGVSEQY

J: TRBJ2-2
V: TRBV7-9
CDR3: ASSLGQGAASGELF

J: TRBJ2-5
V: TRBV29-1
CDR3: SVRLGGAEETQY

J: TRBJ1-5
V: TRBV27
CDR3: ASRGGVLGNQPQH

J: TRBJ2-3
V: TRBV7-2
CDR3: ASSLASGPTDTQY

J: TRBJ2-1
V: TRBV4-1
CDR3: ASSRFFGTGTYNEQF

J: TRBJ2-2
V: TRBV24-1
CDR3: ATRKGRGTGELF

J: TRBJ1-1
V: TRBV29-1
CDR3: SAAAGNLGAF

J: TRBJ2-2
V: TRBV19
CDR3: ASSQDSTGPGELF

J: TRBJ1-2
V: TRBV2
CDR3: ASSELRGYT

J: TRBJ1-4
V: TRBV2
CDR3: ASSPVRGAGEKLF

J: TRBJ1-2
V: TRBV12-3/TRBV12-4
CDR3: ASSPGEYHT

J: TRBJ2-1
V: TRBV7-9
CDR3: ASSPQTATLNNEQF